This TCR beta chain was captured by sequencing in a study of a mutant IDH1 vaccine in newly diagnosed glioma. Study-wide results and caveats: Pseudoprogression seemed unlinked to shifts in top peripheral T cell clonotypes.

About this clone itself: The antigen is not known.

Time point meaning: week 47, end of study. What each vaccine dose contained was 300 ug of mutant IDH1 20-mer peptide, accompanied by topical imiquimod. The method was immunoSEQ multiplex PCR; TCRdb's version includes in-frame clones alone and lacks a portion of them. The table shows fewer than 95,000 clones, with 81% occurring only once. This clonotype originated in a man aged 35-49 years with glioma. The input for sequencing was PBMCs, taken from a glioma patient whose treatment included an IDH1 peptide vaccine.

CDR3 amino acids: CASSASAGGFYNEQFF. CDR3 DNA sequence: TGCGCCAGCAGCGCGAGCGCGGGGGGGTTCTACAATGAGCAGTTCTTC. The V gene is TRBV5-1, the J gene TRBJ2-1; 9 nucleotides line up with TRBD2. CDR1 is SGHRS, CDR2 YFSETQ, per germline. V was clipped by 4 bases and J by 3 bases; unmatched bases: 8. This CDR3 spans 16 amino acids.